In this sample, the clone carrying this TCR beta chain turned up many times. Its antigen is unknown. There are 13 residues in the CDR3. Trimming removed 0 bases from V and 8 bases from J, with 9 bases in between. Germline V gene data show CDR1 as WSHSY and CDR2 as SAAADI. The data are from a study of spatial heterogeneity in lung cancer. TCRdb itself ran the 5' RACE reads through MiXCR, one entry per CDR3 protein. Of about 11,000 distinct CDR3 sequences listed, roughly 5% are singletons. Regarding time point: sample taken at primary tumor resection. Study-wide findings and caveats: The number of expanded tumor alpha and beta chains correlated with mutation number.

V is TRBV10-2 and J is TRBJ2-3, with D unresolved. The sequenced sample was lung tumor tissue, obtained at surgery. The sequence came from a male donor with early-stage non-small cell lung cancer. CDR3 residues: CASSESELGTQYF. The CDR3 region has the DNA TGCGCCAGCAGTGAGTCGGAGTTGGGTACGCAGTATTTT.